These T cell receptor beta chains were read from a single sample in a study of cytomegalovirus exposure and HLA in healthy donors. Assay: immunoSEQ multiplex PCR; the TCRdb copy retains only in-frame clones and omits some. Among around 150,000 clones listed, roughly 85% were seen once. Sequenced: PBMCs. These receptors came from a male donor in good health and CMV-seronegative. The CDR3 runs from the conserved cysteine through the conserved F or W. D genes are given only for firm matches. Clone size is not always given. Where it is, it says once, few, many or a class for expanded clones.

DNA	CDR3	J	V	size	D
TGTGCCAGCAGCTTGACAGGGACCTATGGCTACACCTTC	CASSLTGTYGYTF	TRBJ1-2	TRBV6-6	-	TRBD1
TGTGCCAGCTCCAGACAGGGGGCGCGGGTGAGCACTGAAGCTTTCTTT	CASSRQGARVSTEAFF	TRBJ1-1	TRBV7-3	-	TRBD1
TGTGCCAGCAGTTTCACGAGGACAGGGGCCGTAAGCTACACCTTC	CASSFTRTGAVSYTF	TRBJ1-2	TRBV6-5	-	TRBD1
TGTGCCAGCAGCAATGGGGGGGCCTCAGAAGCTTTCTTT	CASSNGGASEAFF	TRBJ1-1	TRBV28	-	-
TGTGCCGTCCGGGTCGCGCAGGAAGCTTTCTTT	CAVRVAQEAFF	TRBJ1-1	TRBV19	-	-
TGTGCCAGCAGCCAAGTGGGAGCGGGAAAAAACATTCAGTACTTC	CASSQVGAGKNIQYF	TRBJ2-4	TRBV14	-	TRBD2
TGTGCCACCAGCCGTGACAGGACCCAAGAGACCCAGTACTTC	CATSRDRTQETQYF	TRBJ2-5	TRBV15	few	-
TGTGCCTGGCGGGAGATCGACGAGCAGTACTTC	CAWREIDEQYF	TRBJ2-7	TRBV30	-	-
TGCGCCAGCAGCTGGGCCACAGTGGACACCGGGGAGCTGTTTTTT	CASSWATVDTGELFF	TRBJ2-2	TRBV5-1	-	-
TGCGCCAGCAGCTTGTCAACAGTAACGACTGAAGCTTTCTTT	CASSLSTVTTEAFF	TRBJ1-1	TRBV5-1	-	-
TGTGCCAGCAGCTTGGGTGTGACTACGAGAAATGAGCAGTTCTTC	CASSLGVTTRNEQFF	TRBJ2-1	TRBV5-4	-	-